Listed below are T cell receptor beta chains from one sample, sequenced in a study of blood T cell repertoires in COVID-19. Only in-frame clones appear in the TCRdb table, and some are missing; sequencing was by immunoSEQ multiplex PCR. The repertoire includes hundreds of thousands of clones, roughly 90% of them detected once, and around 3% sits in the top ten. The sample comprised peripheral blood. Every receptor here comes from a woman aged 25 to 39 with COVID-19, enrolled during active disease. Each CDR3 is given with its conserved first and last residue. D genes are given only for firm matches. Size values are once, few and many counts, or a class for expanded clones, and some rows have none.

size,J,V,D,length,DNA,CDR3
NA,TRBJ2-3,TRBV7-8,NA,14,TGTGCCAGCAGCTCGTTAATCGGGTCAGATACGCAGTATTTT,CASSSLIGSDTQYF
NA,TRBJ1-1,TRBV18,NA,15,TGTGCCAGCTCACCCATGGCAGGGGAGTACACTGAAGCTTTCTTT,CASSPMAGEYTEAFF
NA,TRBJ2-3,TRBV3-1/TRBV3-2,NA,17,TGTGCCAGCAGCTATCGGGGGTGGGCCGGGAGCACAGATACGCAGTATTTT,CASSYRGWAGSTDTQYF
NA,TRBJ1-4,TRBV7-6,NA,16,TGTGCCAGCAGCTTAGAAGAGGGACTCGTAAATGAAAAACTGTTTTTT,CASSLEEGLVNEKLFF
few,TRBJ1-6,TRBV5-4,NA,14,TGTGCCAGCAGCTCGGGTAACAGGGATTCACCCCTCCACTTT,CASSSGNRDSPLHF
NA,TRBJ1-2,TRBV5-1,TRBD1,14,TGCGCCAGCAGCTTACTAACAGGGGGCTATGGCTACACCTTC,CASSLLTGGYGYTF
once,TRBJ2-2,TRBV18,TRBD1,18,TGTGCCAGCTCACCTTTACAAGGACAGGGGGCCTACACCGGGGAGCTGTTTTTT,CASSPLQGQGAYTGELFF
NA,TRBJ2-2,TRBV6-2/TRBV6-3,NA,11,TGTGCCAGCAGTTCCTACGGGGAGCTGTTTTTT,CASSSYGELFF
NA,TRBJ2-6,TRBV19,TRBD1,14,TGTGCCAGTAGCACAGGGGCTGGGGCCAACGTCCTGACTTTC,CASSTGAGANVLTF
NA,TRBJ2-1,TRBV4-2,NA,15,TGTGCCAGCAGCCAAGAGAGGGAAGTGGGCAATGAGCAGTTCTTC,CASSQEREVGNEQFF
NA,TRBJ1-2,TRBV5-4,NA,13,TGTGCCAGCAGCCTGGGCGGGTCCTATGGCTACACCTTC,CASSLGGSYGYTF
NA,TRBJ2-1,TRBV18,NA,14,TGTGCCAGCTCACCTATTAGCTCCTACAATGAGCAGTTCTTC,CASSPISSYNEQFF
NA,TRBJ1-6,TRBV6-5,TRBD1,15,TGTGCCAGCAGTAGACCACAGGGGGATAATTCACCCCTCCACTTT,CASSRPQGDNSPLHF
NA,TRBJ1-5,TRBV28,NA,12,TGTGCCAGCGGATCGGGAAATCAGCCCCAGCATTTT,CASGSGNQPQHF
NA,TRBJ2-5,TRBV5-6,NA,14,TGTGCCAGCAGCTTGGGGCTAGCGACTGAGACCCAGTACTTC,CASSLGLATETQYF
NA,TRBJ2-2,TRBV18,TRBD1,21,TGTGCCAGCTCACCACCGTTTCTTCCCCCCGCCGGACAGGGGGCAATCGGGGAGCTGTTTTTT,CASSPPFLPPAGQGAIGELFF
NA,TRBJ2-1,TRBV6-2/TRBV6-3,NA,14,TGTGCCAGCAGTAGAGGACTATCCCACAATGAGCAGTTCTTC,CASSRGLSHNEQFF
NA,TRBJ2-5,TRBV28,TRBD2,19,TGTGCCAGCTTCAAAAGTTGGGCTAAGCGGGGGGGCCTGGCGGAGACCCAGTACTTC,CASFKSWAKRGGLAETQYF
NA,TRBJ2-2,TRBV19,NA,16,TGTGCCAGTAGTTTCAACTTTCGACAGAACACCGGGGAGCTGTTTTTT,CASSFNFRQNTGELFF
NA,TRBJ1-1,TRBV6-5,NA,12,TGTGCCAGCAGACCTACAGGCGGCGAAGCTTTCTTT,CASRPTGGEAFF
NA,TRBJ2-1,TRBV11-3,TRBD2,15,TGTGCCAGCAGCTTCTTTGCGGGAGGTTATGATGAGCAGTTCTTC,CASSFFAGGYDEQFF
NA,TRBJ2-7,TRBV6-2/TRBV6-3,NA,12,TGTGCCAGCAGTTACGGGGAGCACGAGCAGTACTTC,CASSYGEHEQYF
NA,TRBJ2-1,TRBV6-5,TRBD2,15,TGTGCCAGCACTCTAGCGGGGGGCCCCTACAATGAGCAGTTCTTC,CASTLAGGPYNEQFF
NA,TRBJ2-3,TRBV19,TRBD2,17,TGTGCCAGTAGTTCTCGGGAGACTAGCGGGAGTTTGGATACGCAGTATTTT,CASSSRETSGSLDTQYF
NA,TRBJ2-1,TRBV7-9,NA,13,TGTGCCAGCAGCCCGAGCATTTACAATGAGCAGTTCTTC,CASSPSIYNEQFF
NA,TRBJ1-2,TRBV19,TRBD1,15,TGTGCCAGTAGTATAGCGCACAGGGGGAACTATGGCTACACCTTC,CASSIAHRGNYGYTF
NA,TRBJ1-6,TRBV6-4,NA,13,TGTGCCAGCAGTGGGGGCTTGAACTCACCCCTCCACTTT,CASSGGLNSPLHF
NA,TRBJ1-4,TRBV18,NA,16,TGTGCCAGCTCACCCACGACAGGATCCACTAATGAAAAACTGTTTTTT,CASSPTTGSTNEKLFF
once,TRBJ2-1,TRBV28,NA,11,TGTGCCAGCAAACTAGACCATGAGCAGTTCTTC,CASKLDHEQFF
once,TRBJ1-5,TRBV29-1,TRBD1,14,TGCAGCGTCACAGGGGGCGGTAGCAATCAGCCCCAGCATTTT,CSVTGGGSNQPQHF
NA,TRBJ2-5,TRBV24-1,TRBD2,17,TGTGCCACCAGCGAACCCGGGACCACTCACCCGGGGGGGACCCAGTACTTC,CATSEPGTTHPGGTQYF
few,TRBJ2-1,TRBV5-4,TRBD2,16,TGTGCCAGCAGCTTGGAGGCGCGGGAGCCCTACAATGAGCAGTTCTTC,CASSLEAREPYNEQFF
NA,TRBJ2-2,TRBV13,TRBD2,14,TGTGCCAGCAGATCCACGGGGGGGTCCGGGGAGCTGTTTTTT,CASRSTGGSGELFF
few,TRBJ1-3,TRBV7-2,NA,15,TGTGCCAGCAGCTTAAAAGGGGTGGGCGGAAACACCATATATTTT,CASSLKGVGGNTIYF
NA,TRBJ1-1,TRBV18,TRBD1,18,TGTGCCAGCTCACTTGGCGGGGGCAGGGGGCGAGGAGGGACTGAAGCTTTCTTT,CASSLGGGRGRGGTEAFF
NA,TRBJ2-7,TRBV5-6,NA,13,TGTGCCAGCAGTTGGGGCCGTTCCTACGAGCAGTACTTC,CASSWGRSYEQYF
NA,TRBJ2-1,TRBV5-4,TRBD2,15,TGTGCCAGCAGCTTGAGGGGAGGGCGGGTCAATGAGCAGTTCTTC,CASSLRGGRVNEQFF
NA,TRBJ2-7,TRBV23-1,NA,16,TGCGCCAGCAGTCAATCGGTGACTCCGAGCTCCTACGAGCAGTACTTC,CASSQSVTPSSYEQYF
NA,TRBJ2-5,TRBV9,NA,15,TGTGCCAGCAGCGTAGCTGGAACAGAGCAAGAGACCCAGTACTTC,CASSVAGTEQETQYF
NA,TRBJ2-1,TRBV19,TRBD1,13,TGTGCCAGTAGTATTACAGGGGTAGGTGAGCAGTTCTTC,CASSITGVGEQFF
NA,TRBJ1-4,TRBV19,TRBD1,15,TGTGCCAGTAGTATGTTCGGGGGACAGCGCTCCAGACTGTTTTTT,CASSMFGGQRSRLFF
NA,TRBJ1-2,TRBV7-9,NA,15,TGTGCCAGCAGCTTAGACGGCGGGGGGGCCTATGGCTACACCTTC,CASSLDGGGAYGYTF
NA,TRBJ1-5,TRBV6-6,TRBD1,16,TGTGCCAGCAGCCGGGGACAGGGGAGACAGAATCAGCCCCAGCATTTT,CASSRGQGRQNQPQHF
NA,TRBJ1-2,TRBV6-6,NA,13,TGTGCCAGCAGTTTAACAGGAAACTATGGCTACACCTTC,CASSLTGNYGYTF
NA,TRBJ1-6,TRBV18,TRBD1,17,TGTGCCAGCTCACTGGGGACAGGGGACTCCTATAATTCACCCCTCCACTTT,CASSLGTGDSYNSPLHF
few,TRBJ1-2,TRBV25-1,TRBD1,15,TGTGCCAGCAGTGCCCTGGACAGGGAGGGTGGCGGCTACACCTTC,CASSALDREGGGYTF
NA,TRBJ2-1,TRBV3-1/TRBV3-2,NA,15,TGTGCCAGCAGCCAAGATACGAGCTCCTACAATGAGCAGTTCTTC,CASSQDTSSYNEQFF
NA,TRBJ1-5,TRBV4-1,NA,15,TGCGCCAGCAGCCAAGTGGGCCAGGGCAATCAGCCCCAGCATTTT,CASSQVGQGNQPQHF
NA,TRBJ2-3,TRBV27,NA,14,TGTGCCAGCTGGACTACACCCGGCACAGATACGCAGTATTTT,CASWTTPGTDTQYF
few,TRBJ1-5,TRBV28,NA,16,TGTGCCAGCAGTTTATTGGCAGGCATTGGGAATCAGCCCCAGCATTTT,CASSLLAGIGNQPQHF
NA,TRBJ2-7,TRBV12-3/TRBV12-4,NA,13,TGTGCCAGCCGGGGGGCGGATTACTACGAGCAGTACTTC,CASRGADYYEQYF
NA,TRBJ2-7,TRBV6-2/TRBV6-3,NA,13,TGTGCCAGCAGCCAGACCCCAGGATACGAGCAGTACTTC,CASSQTPGYEQYF
NA,TRBJ1-2,TRBV29-1,NA,11,TGCAGCGTTGAAGAAGGGGGAGGCTACACCTTC,CSVEEGGGYTF
NA,TRBJ1-1,TRBV6-2/TRBV6-3,NA,15,TGTGCCAGCAGTTACAGGGGACTCTGGGGCACTGAAGCTTTCTTT,CASSYRGLWGTEAFF
once,TRBJ1-1,TRBV11-3,NA,15,TGTGCCAGCAGCTTAGACCACGGGTCGGGCACTGAAGCTTTCTTT,CASSLDHGSGTEAFF
NA,TRBJ1-3,TRBV11-3,TRBD1,17,TGTGCCAGCAGCCCGGGGACAGGCCGGGGGTCTGGAAACACCATATATTTT,CASSPGTGRGSGNTIYF
NA,TRBJ2-1,TRBV5-6,NA,13,TGTGCCAGCAGCTTGGGCCTAGTCGATGAGCAGTTCTTC,CASSLGLVDEQFF
NA,TRBJ2-2,TRBV24-1,TRBD2,16,TGTGCCACCAGCCCGACTAGCGGGACGTCCGCCGGGGAGCTGTTTTTT,CATSPTSGTSAGELFF
NA,TRBJ2-3,TRBV6-2/TRBV6-3,TRBD1,19,TGTGCCAGCAGTTCCACAGGACAGGGGCTGGGACCTAGCACAGATACGCAGTATTTT,CASSSTGQGLGPSTDTQYF
NA,TRBJ1-2,TRBV29-1,NA,16,TGCAGCGTTGAAGATCGCTTCCCCCAGGGCGCCTATGGCTACACCTTC,CSVEDRFPQGAYGYTF